This is a list of T cell receptor beta chains from one sample in a study of patients and donors after allogeneic stem cell transplantation. MiXCR was run by TCRdb on the RT-PCR reads, yielding one entry per CDR3 protein. The sample holds roughly 940,000 distinct CDR3 sequences, roughly 18% seen once. Material: blood, either unsorted or a sorted T cell fraction (not recorded which). The receptors shown here come from a human donor who was either an allogeneic HSCT recipient or a stem cell or donor lymphocyte infusion donor (not recorded which). It is not recorded whose cells these are; they may come from a transplant donor. The CDR3 runs from the conserved cysteine through the conserved F or W. A D gene is named only where the DNA matches it firmly. Some rows mark clone size as missing; the rest say once, few, many or name a class of expanded clone.

size	V	D	J	DNA	CDR3
few	TRBV4-3	NA	TRBJ2-1	TGCGCCAGCAGCCAAGCTGATGTCTCGGGAAGCTCCTACAATGAGCAGTTCTTC	CASSQADVSGSSYNEQFF
few	TRBV11-2	NA	TRBJ1-3	TGTGCCAGCAGCACCCGACGGAGCTCTGGAAACACCATATATTTT	CASSTRRSSGNTIYF
NA	TRBV2	TRBD2	TRBJ2-3	TGTGCCAGCAGTGAACTAGCGGGGGTCACAGATACGCAGTATTTT	CASSELAGVTDTQYF
once	TRBV11-1	TRBD1	TRBJ1-1	TGTGCCAGCAGCTACCCCGGGACAGGGGCCCTCGGATTCTATATGAACACTGAAGCTTTCTTT	CASSYPGTGALGFYMNTEAFF
NA	TRBV7-9	TRBD1	TRBJ2-2	TGTGCCAGCAGACCAGGACAGGCGAACACCGGGGAGCTGTTTTTT	CASRPGQANTGELFF
few	TRBV29-1	NA	TRBJ2-7	TGCAGCGTTGTCTTTTGGGGAAGCTACTACGAGCAGTACTTC	CSVVFWGSYYEQYF
NA	TRBV4-1	NA	TRBJ2-7	TGCGCCAGCAGCCAGTACCTCAGGGGCTACGAGCAGTACTTC	CASSQYLRGYEQYF
few	TRBV11-2	TRBD2	TRBJ2-5	TGTGCCAGCAGCTTTAGCGGGGAGCCGGGGACCCAGTACTTC	CASSFSGEPGTQYF
NA	TRBV11-2	TRBD1	TRBJ1-3	TGTGCCAGCAGCTCCACAGGGGGCAAGGATGGAAACACCATATATTTT	CASSSTGGKDGNTIYF
NA	TRBV6-2/TRBV6-3	NA	TRBJ2-1	TGTGCCAGCAAGTTACGGGGGGCCCGAAATGAGCAGTTCTTC	CASKLRGARNEQFF
few	TRBV11-1	NA	TRBJ2-2	TGTGCCAGCAGATCCGGTGGGACAAAAACCGGGGAGCTGTTTTTT	CASRSGGTKTGELFF
many	TRBV12-3/TRBV12-4	TRBD1	TRBJ2-7	TGTGCCAGCAGTTTCTTACAGGGGAAGCGAGAGCAGTACTTC	CASSFLQGKREQYF